This T cell receptor beta chain was sequenced for a study of blood T cell repertoires in COVID-19. Study context: Specimens from acute and convalescent COVID-19 originated in the United States, Italy and Spain.

In the authors' methods: Nucleated cell counts were estimated from reference gene primer amplification. TCRdb's table, derived via immunoSEQ multiplex PCR, lists solely in-frame clones and lacks some. V and J calls and clone size are those listed in that table; D and trimming were worked out from the DNA. The data hold tens of thousands of clones, with 60% to 85% observed a single time. Germline values: CDR1 SGHVS, CDR2 FQNEAQ. The ends lost 5 bases at V and 4 bases at J; junction bases unmatched: 6. The CDR3 runs to 14 residues. This receptor was taken from a man in his 60s with active COVID-19. What was sequenced was peripheral blood. The chain links TRBV7-8 to TRBJ1-1, with 8 bases matching TRBD1. The CDR3 reads CASSTRQGSTEAFF. The CDR3 DNA follows: TGTGCCAGCAGCACCCGACAGGGGAGCACTGAAGCTTTCTTT.